One sample yielded the 17 T cell receptor beta chains listed below, sequenced in a study of T cell responses to AZD1222 COVID-19 vaccine (dated by TCRdb to the early 2020s). This sample's time point label indicates: about 28 days (+/-7) after the second vaccine dose. Preparation of the library involved the immunoSEQ multiplex PCR assay. TCRdb limited this immuneACCESS table to in-frame rearrangements with V and J called. A share of clones is missing; checked studies link under half to unresolved V genes, and the rest is unexplained. This sample gives 95,000 to 100,000 clones in total; about nine tenths of them show up just once. Around a sixth of the sample is in the top ten clones. Sequencing used peripheral blood, obtained 28 days after the second AZD1222 dose. Receptors were obtained from an adult who received the AZD1222 COVID-19 vaccine.

The rearrangement links TRBV7-2 to TRBJ2-2, with 9 nucleotides matching TRBD1. Germline lookup yields CDR1 SGHTA and CDR2 FQGNSA. The V segment lost 2 bases and the J segment 6 bases; nucleotides outside the gene matches: 7. This CDR3 region has 16 residues. The CDR3 here is CASSLHIGTGSGELFF. Written as DNA, the CDR3 is TGTGCCAGCAGCTTACATATCGGGACAGGGTCCGGGGAGCTGTTTTTT.

Here the CDR3 DNA reads TGTGCCAGTACCCTTAGCGGTCCTAGCTCCTACAATGAGCAGTTCTTC. Its translation: CASTLSGPSSYNEQFF. The V gene is TRBV19, the J gene TRBJ2-1; tentative D call: TRBD2 (6 bases). From germline, CDR1 is LNHDA and CDR2 SQIVND (reference sequence). V shed 7 bases and J shed 0 bases, with 16 bases lying between them. This CDR3 region has 16 residues.

The chain combines TRBV5-1 with TRBJ2-7, with a tentative D call TRBD1 (5 bases). Between the trimmed V and J ends, which lost 0 bases and 1 base, there was a span of 14 bases. CDR1 SGHRS and CDR2 YFSETQ come from the germline V gene. This CDR3 contains 16 residues. CDR3 region: CASSLARAGISYEQYF. The CDR3 DNA reads TGCGCCAGCAGCTTGGCCCGGGCAGGGATTTCCTACGAGCAGTACTTC.

This chain's CDR3 is CASSGDAETQYF. The CDR3 DNA reads TGTGCCAGCAGCGGGGATGCGGAGACCCAGTACTTC. The chain uses TRBV2 and TRBJ2-5; tentatively, D is TRBD2 (5 bases). The CDR3 spans 12 residues. Germline-derived CDR1 and CDR2 are SNHLY and FYNNEI. V was cut by 6 bases and J by 5 bases, with 10 bases left in between.

The V gene is TRBV30, the J gene TRBJ1-3; D is possibly TRBD1 (6 bases). Per germline, CDR1 GTSNPN and CDR2 SVGIG (reference sequence). This CDR3 contains 15 residues. The V and J ends lost 2 bases and 3 bases respectively, with 14 bases between them. As DNA, the CDR3 is TGTGCCTGGAGTCCTCTAGGACAGTTTGGAAACACCATATATTTT. Protein product: CAWSPLGQFGNTIYF.

The rearrangement joins TRBV5-1 to TRBJ2-6; the D is unclear. The CDR3 is 14 amino acids. V was shortened by 4 bases and J by 0 bases, with 5 bases between the two germline ends. The germline CDR1 and CDR2 sequences are SGHRS and YFSETQ. CDR3 amino acids: CASSEASGANVLTF. CDR3 nucleotides: TGCGCCAGCAGCGAGGCCTCTGGGGCCAACGTCCTGACTTTC.

This clone appeared a few times. The CDR3: CASSAVDKQAPAFF. As DNA, the CDR3 is TGTGCCAGTAGTGCGGTAGATAAACAGGCACCAGCTTTCTTT. The chain is built from TRBV19 and TRBJ1-1; possible D gene TRBD1, 5 bases. The V and J ends lost 5 bases and 10 bases respectively, with 20 bases between them. In germline, CDR1 is LNHDA, CDR2 SQIVND (reference sequence). The CDR3 is 14 amino acids.

The chain couples TRBV7-3 to TRBJ2-5; no clear D gene. Trimming took 0 bases from V and 5 from J, leaving 7 bases between them. The CDR3 is 13 residues long. Per the germline V gene, CDR1 is SGHTA and CDR2 is FQGTGA. This CDR3 reads CASSLTHRETQYF. The CDR3 nucleotides are TGTGCCAGCAGCTTAACCCATAGGGAGACCCAGTACTTC.

The chain joins TRBV7-9 to TRBJ2-7; 8 positions agree with TRBD2. CDR3 length: 15 residues. The V and J ends lost 3 bases and 4 bases, in that order; junction bases with no gene match: 8. CDR1 and CDR2 (germline): SEHNR, FQNEAQ (reference sequence). This CDR3 is CASSLSAGASYEQYF. The CDR3 coding sequence is TGTGCCAGCAGCTTGTCAGCGGGAGCGAGTTACGAGCAGTACTTC.

The chain joins TRBV7-3 to TRBJ2-7; no firm D call. Trimming cost V 2 bases and J 7 bases, with 12 bases left between them. This CDR3 contains 13 residues. CDR1 and CDR2 from the germline V gene are SGHTA and FQGTGA. CDR3 in amino acids: CASSLAPNREQYF. The CDR3 coding sequence is TGTGCCAGCAGCTTAGCCCCCAACCGGGAGCAGTACTTC.

The sample holds one count of this clone. V and J are TRBV27 and TRBJ1-2; maybe TRBD1 (5 bases). V was trimmed by 2 bases and J by 8 bases, leaving 15 bases between them. Germline loops: CDR1 MNHEY, CDR2 SMNVEV (reference sequence). CDR3 length: 14 amino acids. The CDR3 protein is CASSLHGARNGYTF. The CDR3 bases are TGTGCCAGCAGTTTACACGGGGCGCGGAACGGCTACACCTTC.

The J gene is TRBJ1-1, the V gene TRBV5-1; 8 positions agree with TRBD1. The CDR3 runs 13 residues. Germline CDR1 reads SGHRS; CDR2 reads YFSETQ. V gave up 4 bases and J gave up 4 bases; unmatched junction bases: 3. The CDR3 nucleotides read TGCGCCAGCAGCGGACAGGGTCTCACTGAAGCTTTCTTT. Residues: CASSGQGLTEAFF.

The chain has TRBV12-3 or TRBV12-4 and TRBJ1-1, with TRBD1 as a possible D gene (5 bases). CDR3 size: 12 residues. The germline V and J ends were trimmed by 7 bases and 6 bases, with 12 bases remaining between them. CDR3 in DNA: TGTGCCAGCACCGAAATGACAGCTGAAGCTTTCTTT. Its translation: CASTEMTAEAFF.

The rearrangement joins TRBV6-5 to TRBJ2-7; TRBD2 matches 10 bases. V was clipped by 9 bases and J by 2 bases; unmatched bases: 4. This CDR3 comprises 13 residues. In germline, CDR1 is MNHEY, CDR2 SVGAGI. CDR3 amino acids: CASGSGRAYEQYF. In nucleotides, the CDR3 is TGTGCCAGTGGGAGCGGGAGGGCCTACGAGCAGTACTTC.

V usage is TRBV10-3 and J usage is TRBJ2-7; D is unresolved. Trimming took 2 bases from V and 2 from J, leaving 4 bases between them. The CDR3 is made up of 12 amino acids. In germline, CDR1 is ENHRY, CDR2 SYGVKD. The CDR3 nucleotides read TGTGCCATCAGTGAGATAACCTACGAGCAGTACTTC. Its translation is CAISEITYEQYF.

The chain employs TRBV2 and TRBJ1-2; 9 bases fit TRBD1. CDR3 size: 15 residues. Trimming removed 1 base from V and 7 bases from J; junction bases left unmatched: 7. Germline V gene data show CDR1 as SNHLY and CDR2 as FYNNEI. In nucleotides, the CDR3 is TGTGCCAGCAGTGAAGGACAGGGGGTAGTACGTGGCTACACCTTC. This translates into CASSEGQGVVRGYTF.

DNA for the CDR3: TGTGCCAGCAGCCTCGGACAGGCCTCCTATAATTCACCCCTCCACTTT. As protein: CASSLGQASYNSPLHF. The chain employs TRBV7-3 and TRBJ1-6; 7 bases fit TRBD1. The CDR3 totals 16 residues. Germline lookup yields CDR1 SGHTA and CDR2 FQGTGA. V shed 5 bases and J 0 bases; nucleotides not matched to a gene: 4.